These 23 T cell receptor beta chains originate from one sample sequenced in a study of radiation and T cells in renal cell carcinoma. Repertoires were generated with immunoSEQ multiplex PCR, while TCRdb's copy carries only in-frame clones and drops some. This sample carries some 80,000 clones, 70% to 90% of them seen once, and the ten largest clones take over 2%. This sample's time point: blood 4 weeks post-SBRT, at nephrectomy. Treatment here: 15 Gy SBRT to primary tumor, nephrectomy 4 weeks later. Sequencing used blood, obtained from a patient whose treatment included radiotherapy and nephrectomy. These receptors were taken from a woman between 55 and 75 years old with renal cell carcinoma.

This sequence joins TRBV11-2 and TRBJ2-1; 13 nucleotides align to TRBD2. V lost 5 bases to trimming and J lost 4 bases; unmatched junction nucleotides: 5. Germline V gives CDR1 SGHAT, CDR2 FQNNGV. The CDR3 runs to 16 residues. CDR3 DNA sequence: TGTGCCAGCAGCCTACTAGCGGGAGGGAGGTACAATGAGCAGTTCTTC. Encoded protein: CASSLLAGGRYNEQFF.

This sequence joins TRBV5-1 and TRBJ1-2, with 12 bases fitting TRBD1. Trimming removed 4 bases from V and 8 bases from J; junction bases left unmatched: 18. The CDR3 consists of 18 residues. Germline-derived CDR1 and CDR2 are SGHRS and YFSETQ. The CDR3 DNA reads as TGCGCCAGCAGCCCGAGGACCGCTCCGGGACAGGGGGCGCGAGGCTACACCTTC. This encodes CASSPRTAPGQGARGYTF.

The chain employs TRBV5-1 and TRBJ2-7; 7 bases agree with TRBD1. With V trimmed by 3 bases and J by 0 bases, 6 bases remained unmatched. Germline V CDR1 and CDR2: SGHRS, YFSETQ. The CDR3 covers 15 residues. The CDR3 spells CASSSTHRGSYEQYF. The CDR3 DNA reads as TGCGCCAGCAGCTCCACCCACAGGGGCTCCTACGAGCAGTACTTC.

The chain recombines TRBV5-1 with TRBJ1-4, with 8 bases that match TRBD1. The CDR3 sequence is 15 residues long. The germline CDR1 and CDR2 sequences are SGHRS and YFSETQ. V lost 4 bases, J lost 3 bases, and 5 bases stayed unmatched. The CDR3 reads CASSPTGGPNEKLFF. The CDR3 nucleotides are TGCGCCAGCAGCCCCACAGGGGGGCCTAATGAAAAACTGTTTTTT.

The rearrangement links TRBV5-1 to TRBJ2-1; TRBD1 matches at 8 bases. CDR1 and CDR2 (germline): SGHRS, YFSETQ. The trim removed 3 bases at V and 8 bases at J, leaving 7 bases unmatched. The CDR3 is 14 residues long. CDR3 nucleotide sequence: TGCGCCAGCAGCTCTGGGACAGGTATGGATGAGCAGTTCTTC. Translation: CASSSGTGMDEQFF.

The chain is built from TRBV28 and TRBJ2-7; 8 nucleotides align to TRBD2. CDR3 length: 17 residues. Germline loops: CDR1 MDHEN, CDR2 SYDVKM. The J segment lost 4 bases and the V segment lost 5 bases, leaving 16 bases of the junction unmatched. CDR3 amino acids: CASSPSITREVLYEQYF. Here the CDR3 DNA reads TGTGCCAGCAGTCCTTCGATAACGCGGGAGGTTTTATACGAGCAGTACTTC.

The chain recombines TRBV7-9 with TRBJ1-1, with 12 bases aligning to TRBD1. V trimming: 5 bases; J trimming: 2 bases; junction bases outside the gene matches: 9. The V gene's germline CDR1 is SEHNR and CDR2 FQNEAQ (reference sequence). This CDR3 spans 17 amino acids. CDR3 coding DNA: TGTGCCAGCAGCCCGGGAGGGACAGGGGGCTCAAACACTGAAGCTTTCTTT. It is translated as CASSPGGTGGSNTEAFF.

The rearrangement joins TRBV27 to TRBJ2-7; D may be TRBD1 (5 bases). V lost 2 bases and J 2 bases, leaving 13 bases between the germline ends. Germline V gene data show CDR1 as MNHEY and CDR2 as SMNVEV (reference sequence). The CDR3 length is 15 residues. This CDR3 is CASSLDVGAPYEQYF. The CDR3 nucleotides read TGTGCCAGCAGTTTAGACGTAGGGGCTCCCTACGAGCAGTACTTC.

The V call is TRBV19, the J call TRBJ2-6; no clear D. Germline CDR1 and CDR2: LNHDA and SQIVND (reference sequence). CDR3 length: 19 residues. The V end was cut by 2 bases, the J end by 0 bases, with 17 bases between. The CDR3 protein is CASSIYGLDLSSGANVLTF. The CDR3 DNA reads as TGTGCCAGTAGTATATATGGGTTGGATCTAAGCTCTGGGGCCAACGTCCTGACTTTC.

The chain carries TRBV7-3 and TRBJ2-3; TRBD2 aligns across 8 bases. The V segment lost 1 base and the J segment 5 bases; nucleotides outside the gene matches: 5. The CDR3 covers 15 residues. Looked up from germline, CDR1 is SGHTA and CDR2 is FQGTGA. The CDR3 DNA reads as TGTGCCAGCAGCTTAAATAGCGGGACTGAAGATACGCAGTATTTT. It codes for CASSLNSGTEDTQYF.

The V and J genes are TRBV6-5 and TRBJ2-2; D is possibly TRBD2 (6 bases). Per germline, CDR1 MNHEY and CDR2 SVGAGI. The CDR3 length is 15 residues. Deletions cut 5 bases from V and 7 bases from J, with 17 bases between. CDR3 nucleotides: TGTGCCAGCAGTACGAACCGGGGGATCGGCGGGGAGCTGTTTTTT. Translation: CASSTNRGIGGELFF.

The J gene is TRBJ1-2, the V gene TRBV2; D unresolved. This CDR3 is 13 amino acids long. The V end lost 6 bases, the J end lost 8 bases, and 16 bases lay between the germline ends. Germline-derived CDR1 and CDR2 are SNHLY and FYNNEI. In DNA form, the CDR3 reads TGTGCCAGCAGGGGCGAAGAACTCGGCGGCTACACCTTC. This encodes CASRGEELGGYTF.

The gene calls are TRBV27 and TRBJ2-2; 12 bases agree with TRBD1. Germline V gene lookup returns CDR1 MNHEY and CDR2 SMNVEV (reference sequence). After removal of 4 bases from V and 6 bases from J, the junction contained 6 bases not matched to a gene. This CDR3 has 16 residues. CDR3 region: CASSWGTGGASGELFF. In DNA form, the CDR3 reads TGTGCCAGCAGTTGGGGGACAGGGGGCGCTTCCGGGGAGCTGTTTTTT.

This clone was seen only once. The V gene is TRBV6-5, the J gene TRBJ1-1, with 8 bases fitting TRBD1. The junction had 6 bases not matched to a gene; V was cut back by 1 base and J by 5 bases. The CDR3 loop spans 15 amino acids. Germline V gene lookup returns CDR1 MNHEY and CDR2 SVGAGI. CDR3 amino acids: CASSYWGRGRTEAFF. Written as DNA, the CDR3 is TGTGCCAGCAGTTACTGGGGCAGGGGGCGAACTGAAGCTTTCTTT.

This sequence joins TRBV5-1 and TRBJ1-3; no definite D call. Deletions cut 0 bases from V and 0 bases from J, with 7 bases between. Germline CDR1 is SGHRS and CDR2 is YFSETQ. CDR3 size: 15 residues. The CDR3 DNA reads as TGCGCCAGCAGCTTGGACGGCTACTCTGGAAACACCATATATTTT. This encodes CASSLDGYSGNTIYF.

The chain recombines TRBV5-1 with TRBJ2-5; 10 nucleotides align to TRBD2. The trim removed 4 bases at V and 0 bases at J, leaving 3 bases unmatched. The CDR3 runs 15 residues. The germline V gene encodes CDR1 SGHRS and CDR2 YFSETQ. In DNA form, the CDR3 reads TGCGCCAGCAGCCCACTAGCGGGGTACCAAGAGACCCAGTACTTC. The encoded protein is CASSPLAGYQETQYF. Filled out from reference TRBV5-1 and TRBJ2-5, the complete variable domain reads KAGVTQTPRYLIKTRGQQVTLSCSPISGHRSVSWYQQTPGQGLQFLFEYFSETQRNKGNFPGRFSGRQFSNSRSEMNVSTLELGDSALYLCASSPLAGYQETQYFGPGTRLLVL.

This chain connects TRBV6-5 to TRBJ1-3; TRBD1 might be the D (6 bases). The germline gives CDR1 MNHEY, CDR2 SVGAGI. This CDR3 contains 15 residues. Trimming left V 6 bases short and J 0 bases short, with 12 bases between. The CDR3 DNA reads TGTGCCAGCAGCCTCGGACAGAGCTCTGGAAACACCATATATTTT. It yields the protein CASSLGQSSGNTIYF.

This chain links TRBV6-1 with TRBJ1-5; no firm D call. V gave up 2 bases and J gave up 0 bases, with 8 bases separating them. CDR1 MNHNS and CDR2 SASEGT come from the germline V gene. The CDR3 sequence is 15 residues long. CDR3 in amino acids: CASSEHGNSNQPQHF. CDR3 DNA sequence: TGTGCCAGCAGTGAACACGGAAATAGCAATCAGCCCCAGCATTTT.

CDR3: CASTLAGGTYNEQFF. The CDR3 nucleotides are TGTGCCAGCACCTTAGCGGGAGGAACCTACAATGAGCAGTTCTTC. This chain joins TRBV27 and TRBJ2-1, with 10 bases that match TRBD2. CDR1 MNHEY and CDR2 SMNVEV come from the germline V gene (reference sequence). The CDR3 covers 15 residues. The trim removed 7 bases at V and 2 bases at J, leaving 5 bases unmatched.

The rearrangement joins TRBV29-1 to TRBJ2-5; 7 positions agree with TRBD1. The CDR3 spans 14 residues. Germline CDR1 and CDR2: SQVTM and ANQGSEA. Trimming at V came to 6 bases and at J to 2 bases, leaving 9 bases not matched to a gene. CDR3 nucleotides: TGCAGCGTCAACAGGGGCACCCTTCAAGAGACCCAGTACTTC. As protein: CSVNRGTLQETQYF.

This clone was recorded a few times. The J gene is TRBJ1-2, the V gene TRBV5-4; 9 bases are a match to TRBD1. Germline values: CDR1 SGHNT, CDR2 YYREEE (reference sequence). The CDR3 is made up of 14 amino acids. Trimming removed 3 bases from V and 6 bases from J; junction bases left unmatched: 6. DNA for the CDR3: TGTGCCAGCAGCTGGACGGGACAGGGACATGGCTACACCTTC. It translates to CASSWTGQGHGYTF. The full variable domain, its missing parts supplied by reference TRBV5-4 and TRBJ1-2, is ETGVTQSPTHLIKTRGQQVTLRCSSQSGHNTVSWYQQALGQGPQFIFQYYREEENGRGNFPPRFSGLQFPNYSSELNVNALELDDSALYLCASSWTGQGHGYTFGSGTRLTVV.

V gene TRBV7-2 combines with J gene TRBJ2-7; 7 bases line up with TRBD2. The CDR3 is 16 residues long. Germline lookup yields CDR1 SGHTA and CDR2 FQGNSA. V shed 2 bases, J shed 3 bases, and the junction held 10 bases outside the gene matches. CDR3 DNA sequence: TGTGCCAGCAGCTTAAAAGCGGGGTACGATTACTACGAGCAGTACTTC. Translated, it gives CASSLKAGYDYYEQYF.

CDR3 loop: CASSSLRRPQHF. The CDR3 DNA sequence: TGTGCCAGCAGTTCCCTCAGGCGGCCCCAGCATTTT. The chain links TRBV6-5 to TRBJ1-5, with D unclear. In germline, CDR1 is MNHEY, CDR2 SVGAGI. The V end lost 4 bases, the J end lost 9 bases, and 10 bases lay between the germline ends. The CDR3 runs 12 residues.